The rows below give T cell receptor beta chains drawn from one sample of a study of OX40 agonist ivuxolimab in advanced cancers. TCRdb's copy holds only in-frame clones and misses some; the assay was immunoSEQ multiplex PCR. Of about 76,000 clones listed, 85% were seen once; the top ten hold around 2.9%. This sample comprised CD4+ or CD8+ T cells sorted from blood, obtained in a trial of the OX40 agonist ivuxolimab. These TCRs come from an adult with an advanced solid tumor such as melanoma, head and neck, liver or kidney cancer. Each CDR3 is given with its conserved first and last residue. A D gene is named only where the DNA matches it firmly. Expanded clones get a size class; other rows say once, few or many, or leave the size out.

v_call: TRBV7-9; d_call: TRBD1; clone_size: NA; j_call: TRBJ1-6; cdr3_nt: TGTGCCAGCAGCTCGGGACAGGGGGTTGGGGTCTATAATTCACCCCTCCACTTT; cdr3_aa: CASSSGQGVGVYNSPLHF
v_call: TRBV7-9; d_call: NA; clone_size: NA; j_call: TRBJ1-4; cdr3_nt: TGTGCCAGCAGCTTTGTACAGAGTAATGAAAAACTGTTTTTT; cdr3_aa: CASSFVQSNEKLFF
v_call: TRBV27; d_call: TRBD1; clone_size: NA; j_call: TRBJ2-5; cdr3_nt: TGTGCCAGCAGTTTAAGGCCGACCGCCTCCAGGGGGCGAGAGACCCAGTACTTC; cdr3_aa: CASSLRPTASRGRETQYF
v_call: TRBV19; d_call: NA; clone_size: NA; j_call: TRBJ1-5; cdr3_nt: TGTGCCAGTAGCGAAACAGGGTTCAATCAGCCCCAGCATTTT; cdr3_aa: CASSETGFNQPQHF
v_call: TRBV11-3; d_call: TRBD1; clone_size: NA; j_call: TRBJ1-2; cdr3_nt: TGTGCCAGCAGAGGTGGGACAGGGTCGACCTATGGCTACACCTTC; cdr3_aa: CASRGGTGSTYGYTF
v_call: TRBV25-1; d_call: NA; clone_size: NA; j_call: TRBJ2-1; cdr3_nt: TGTGCCACCCAAAGGGGGGTCAATTTTTACAATGAGCAGTTCTTC; cdr3_aa: CATQRGVNFYNEQFF
v_call: TRBV28; d_call: NA; clone_size: NA; j_call: TRBJ2-1; cdr3_nt: TGTGCCAGCAGGGTCAGCTCCTACAATGAGCAGTTCTTC; cdr3_aa: CASRVSSYNEQFF
v_call: TRBV11-3; d_call: NA; clone_size: NA; j_call: TRBJ1-4; cdr3_nt: TGTGCCAGCAGCTTAGAACCTAATGAAAAACTGTTTTTT; cdr3_aa: CASSLEPNEKLFF
v_call: TRBV4-3; d_call: NA; clone_size: NA; j_call: TRBJ1-2; cdr3_nt: TGCGCCAGCAGCCACAGTCGGGGGGCAGGTGGCTACACCTTC; cdr3_aa: CASSHSRGAGGYTF
v_call: TRBV2; d_call: NA; clone_size: medium-sized; j_call: TRBJ1-2; cdr3_nt: TGTGCCAGCGTAGGATGGGGCTATGGCTACACCTTC; cdr3_aa: CASVGWGYGYTF